The 26 T cell receptor beta chains below come from one sample, sequenced in a study of identical twins (dated by TCRdb to about 2016). Libraries were built with 5' RACE. The reads were generated on an Illumina HiSeq 2000. TCRdb reanalyzed the raw reads on its own, using fastp at Q25 for trimming and MiXCR for clone calling, and kept in-frame beta chains. Under each unique CDR3 protein, matching rows form one entry showing the most common genes and DNA. This sample holds 1.5 million to 2 million distinct CDR3 sequences; around 33% were observed only once. The top ten constitute about 0.27% of the sample. The material sequenced was cord blood. Receptor source: a newborn girl in good health.

This clonotype was seen more than once but under ten times. The chain links TRBV12-3 or TRBV12-4 to TRBJ1-6, with D possibly being TRBD1 (6 bases). The CDR3 is 16 residues long. V was pared by 1 base and J by 10 bases, with 17 bases between. CDR3 nucleotides: TGTGCCAGCAGTTTAGGGAGGATCAGGGGAGGCTCACCCCTCCACTTT. It codes for CASSLGRIRGGSPLHF.

DNA of the CDR3: TGCAGTGCTAGTGGCTCCGGGACAGGGATCCACGAGCAGTACTTC. Translating it yields CSASGSGTGIHEQYF. This chain joins TRBV20-1 and TRBJ2-7, with 9 bases lining up with TRBD1. This CDR3 region has 15 residues. Germline values: CDR1 DFQATT, CDR2 SNEGSKA (reference sequence). The V gene end was trimmed by 3 bases and the J gene end by 5 bases; junction bases not matched to a gene: 11.

The sample holds one count of this clonotype. Germline and junction disagree at one end, which may indicate a read error. The chain carries TRBV5-1 and TRBJ2-3; weak D call: TRBD2 (5 bases). The CDR3 consists of 14 residues. Germline V gene data show CDR1 as SGHRS and CDR2 as YFSETQ. DNA for the CDR3: TGCGCCTGCAGCTCCCGGACTGGCGCAGATACGCAGTATTTT. Translation: CACSSRTGADTQYF.

The chain carries TRBV20-1 and TRBJ2-3; possibly TRBD1 or TRBD2 for D (6 bases each). CDR1 DFQATT and CDR2 SNEGSKA come from the germline V gene (reference sequence). V lost 1 base and J lost 4, with 12 bases in between. The CDR3 spans 14 residues. The CDR3 reads CSARGRGAADTQYF. Here the CDR3 DNA reads TGCAGTGCTAGAGGAAGGGGGGCCGCAGATACGCAGTATTTT.

This chain joins TRBV30 and TRBJ2-5; D not certain. Germline V gene data show CDR1 as GTSNPN and CDR2 as SVGIG (reference sequence). CDR3 length: 12 amino acids. The V end was cut by 0 bases, the J end by 11 bases, with 13 bases between. The CDR3 DNA is TGTGCCTGGAGTGTACTCGGCAATGAGCAGTACTTC. This gives the protein CAWSVLGNEQYF.

The chain joins TRBV4-2 to TRBJ2-3, with 12 positions matching TRBD1. Germline V lookup: CDR1 LGHNA, CDR2 YNFKEQ. This CDR3 region has 16 residues. V was clipped by 5 bases and J by 4 bases; unmatched bases: 7. The CDR3 nucleotides read TGTGCCAGCAGCTCACCGGGACAGGGGGCAGCAGATACGCAGTATTTT. It yields the protein CASSSPGQGAADTQYF.

Only a few counts were recorded for this clonotype. This rearrangement joins TRBV12-3 or TRBV12-4 to TRBJ2-3; 7 nucleotides match TRBD1. Trimming took 5 bases from V and 3 from J; bases not matched to a gene: 20. The CDR3 has 19 residues. In DNA form, the CDR3 reads TGTGCCAGCAGTACAAAACTCAGGGGGATCATATCACATACAGATACGCAGTATTTT. Translating it yields CASSTKLRGIISHTDTQYF.

This chain links TRBV25-1 with TRBJ2-5; 11 bases map to TRBD1. The DNA end lines up better with TRBJ2-7; the J call may be wrong. This CDR3 contains 16 residues. Germline loops: CDR1 MGHDK, CDR2 SYGVNS. For the CDR3, the DNA is TGTGCCAGCAGTGAGGGGATCCGGACAGGGGGCAACGAGCAGTACTTC. Translation: CASSEGIRTGGNEQYF.

This chain links TRBV11-2 with TRBJ2-4, with D possibly TRBD2 on 6 matching bases. The J call may be mistaken, given a closer DNA end match to TRBJ2-7. The CDR3 loop spans 13 amino acids. The germline V gene encodes CDR1 SGHAT and CDR2 FQNNGV. The DNA of the CDR3 is TGTGCCAGCGGCGGGACTTGGATCTACGAGCAGTACTTC. This encodes CASGGTWIYEQYF.

The chain joins TRBV3-1 to TRBJ2-7; no reliable D call. The V gene lost 4 bases and the J gene lost 0 bases, with 7 bases spanning the gap. Germline V lookup: CDR1 LGHDT, CDR2 YNNKEL (reference sequence). CDR3 length: 13 amino acids. This chain's CDR3 is CASSRESSYEQYF. CDR3 nucleotides: TGTGCCAGCAGCCGAGAAAGCTCCTACGAGCAGTACTTC.

The sample holds many counts of this clonotype. The chain combines TRBV29-1 with TRBJ2-7, with D perhaps assigned TRBD1 or TRBD2 (5 bases each). CDR3 size: 15 residues. Germline CDR1 SQVTM, CDR2 ANQGSEA. V was pared by 4 bases and J by 0 bases, with 16 bases between. The CDR3 here is CSVVSGDDGSYEQYF. The DNA for the CDR3 is TGCAGCGTTGTAAGTGGGGACGATGGCTCCTACGAGCAGTACTTC.

This clonotype occurred a few times. The chain links TRBV27 to TRBJ2-2; no clear D. The CDR3 sequence is 14 residues long. The germline gives CDR1 MNHEY, CDR2 SMNVEV (reference sequence). Trimming cost V 1 base and J 0 bases, with 3 bases left between them. The CDR3 loop is CASSLFPNTGELFF. CDR3 nucleotides: TGTGCCAGCAGTTTATTCCCGAACACCGGGGAGCTGTTTTTT.

The CDR3 sequence: CSVDRRDRGPETQYF. DNA for the CDR3: TGCAGCGTTGACCGCCGGGACAGGGGGCCGGAGACCCAGTACTTC. The chain employs TRBV29-1 and TRBJ2-5; 12 bases align to TRBD1. The CDR3 spans 15 residues. Germline V gene sequence: CDR1 SQVTM, CDR2 ANQGSEA. V gave up 3 bases and J gave up 5 bases; unmatched junction bases: 7.

This clonotype turned up a few times. This chain connects TRBV6-6 to TRBJ2-7, with 8 bases aligning to TRBD2. This CDR3 is 14 amino acids long. Germline V gene sequence: CDR1 MNHNY, CDR2 SVGAGI (reference sequence). The ends lost 4 bases at V and 7 bases at J; junction bases unmatched: 9. The chain's CDR3 is CASSSGLAYNEQYF. The CDR3 nucleotides are TGTGCCAGCAGTTCCGGACTAGCTTACAATGAGCAGTACTTC.

As regards this clonotype: A read error is possible here, since a much larger clone lies one base away. The gene calls are TRBV7-2 and TRBJ2-1; no definite D call. CDR1 SGHTA and CDR2 FQGNSA come from the germline V gene. There are 15 residues in the CDR3. CDR3 sequence: CASSLEGYSCNEQFF. The CDR3 DNA reads as TGTGCCAGCAGCTTAGAAGGGTACTCCTGCAATGAGCAGTTCTTC.

The chain has TRBV25-1 and TRBJ2-1, with 8 bases identical to TRBD1. The CDR3 length is 13 residues. In germline, CDR1 is MGHDK, CDR2 SYGVNS. V lost 7 bases and J lost 7; bases outside the gene matches: 6. Here the CDR3 DNA reads TGTGCCAGCACCGCGGGACAGGTTAATGAGCAGTTCTTC. Translating gives CASTAGQVNEQFF.

Points on this clonotype: A clone one base away is much larger, so this may be a read error. The chain has TRBV12-3 or TRBV12-4 and TRBJ2-3; 9 nucleotides match TRBD2. There are 12 residues in the CDR3. V was clipped by 10 bases and J by 4 bases; unmatched bases: 3. CDR3 protein: CATGTSPDTQYF. The CDR3 DNA follows: TGTGCCACCGGGACTAGCCCAGATACGCAGTATTTT.

The V call is TRBV20-1, the J call TRBJ2-3; D might be TRBD1 (5 bases). The germline V gene encodes CDR1 DFQATT and CDR2 SNEGSKA (reference sequence). V gave up 2 bases and J gave up 2 bases, with 17 bases separating them. The length of the CDR3 is 16 residues. CDR3: CSARYPHLGVTDTQYF. CDR3 nucleotide sequence: TGCAGTGCTAGATATCCCCACCTAGGGGTCACAGATACGCAGTATTTT.

The CDR3 DNA reads TGTGCCAGCAGCCCCACACGGGCGTATAATTCACCCCTCCACTTT. Translated, it gives CASSPTRAYNSPLHF. The J gene is TRBJ1-6, the V gene TRBV27; D is unclear. Trimming stripped 6 bases from V and 4 bases from J, with 13 bases between. The CDR3 length is 15 residues. CDR1 and CDR2 (germline): MNHEY, SMNVEV (reference sequence).

V usage is TRBV18 and J usage is TRBJ2-7; TRBD1 is a possible D gene (6 bases). Trimming left V 1 base short and J 2 bases short, with 12 bases between. The CDR3 loop spans 15 amino acids. CDR1 is KGHSH, CDR2 LQKENI, per germline. CDR3 loop: CASSPRGPLPYEQYF. The CDR3 DNA reads TGTGCCAGCTCACCACGGGGGCCTCTCCCCTACGAGCAGTACTTC.

The genes are TRBV6-1 and TRBJ1-1, with D possibly TRBD1 on 5 matching bases. Germline V CDR1 and CDR2: MNHNS, SASEGT. V was shortened by 7 bases and J by 5 bases, with 17 bases between the two germline ends. The CDR3 sequence is 14 residues long. CDR3 nucleotides: TGTGCCAGCACCGGGGACGGCCTTGGGACTGAAGCTTTCTTT. Encoded protein: CASTGDGLGTEAFF.

The chain is built from TRBV29-1 and TRBJ1-6, with 8 bases fitting TRBD1. V shed 6 bases and J 7 bases; nucleotides not matched to a gene: 8. The germline gives CDR1 SQVTM, CDR2 ANQGSEA. The CDR3 runs 14 residues. The CDR3 DNA reads TGCAGCGTCCAGCTCGACAGGGGAAATTCACCCCTCCACTTT. It translates to CSVQLDRGNSPLHF.

This chain links TRBV20-1 with TRBJ2-1, with D possibly being TRBD2 (5 bases). This CDR3 is built from 16 residues. CDR1 and CDR2 from the germline V gene are DFQATT and SNEGSKA (reference sequence). V was clipped by 0 bases and J by 2 bases, with 14 bases between them. The CDR3 DNA reads as TGCAGTGCTAGAGACCCGTCGGGGAAAGCCTACAATGAGCAGTTCTTC. Residues: CSARDPSGKAYNEQFF.

The chain uses TRBV15 and TRBJ2-5; D is undetermined. The J call may not be correct, given that the DNA end is closer to TRBJ2-7. CDR3 size: 13 residues. Germline CDR1 is LNHNV and CDR2 is YYDKDF (reference sequence). The CDR3 loop reads CATSRLTAYEQYF. The CDR3 DNA is TGTGCCACCAGCAGACTAACAGCTTACGAGCAGTACTTC.

This clonotype was seen ten or more times. V is TRBV11-1 and J is TRBJ1-4, with no clear D. The V and J ends lost 1 base and 3 bases respectively, with 12 bases between them. Looked up from germline, CDR1 is SGHAT and CDR2 is FQDESV (reference sequence). There are 16 residues in the CDR3. The CDR3 coding sequence is TGTGCCAGCAGCTTAGAGATTCGGGAATCTAATGAAAAACTGTTTTTT. Protein product: CASSLEIRESNEKLFF.

Only a few counts were recorded for this clonotype. A clone one base away is much larger, so this may be a read error. The gene calls are TRBV12-3 or TRBV12-4 and TRBJ2-3; weak D call: TRBD2 (5 bases). CDR3 length: 15 amino acids. Trimming left V 5 bases short and J 4 bases short, with 16 bases between. The CDR3 nucleotides read TGTGCCAGCAGTCCTCGGCTGGTTAGCGCAGATACGCAGTATTTT. This gives the protein CASSPRLVSADTQYF.